This TCR beta chain was observed in a study of T cells in narcolepsy. Study details: Donors had narcolepsy type 1 or type 2, or were healthy controls. Points from the study as a whole: HCRT-specific and TRIB2-specific autoreactive clonotypes appeared among same-patient CSF and blood CD4+ clonotypes.

In the case of this clone: The antigen is unknown.

The germline V gene has CDR1 SGHVS and CDR2 FQNEAQ. There are 17 residues in the CDR3. V was shortened by 1 base and J by 0 bases, with 15 bases between the two germline ends. Sequencing was performed with immunoSEQ multiplex PCR; in TCRdb, only in-frame clones are kept and a portion is missing. Among 20,000 to 30,000 clones listed, roughly 80% were seen once. This chain connects TRBV7-8 to TRBJ1-1; D call uncertain. The origin of this receptor is a human donor with narcolepsy. Sequencing was performed on CD45RA- memory CD4+ T cells from PBMCs. The CDR3 DNA reads as TGTGCCAGCAGCTTAGATAGAGGACCCACCTTGAACACTGAAGCTTTCTTT. Translation gives CASSLDRGPTLNTEAFF.